This entry lists 17 T cell receptor beta chains sequenced from one sample in a study of T-cell memory formation after mild COVID-19. TCRdb re-called the 5' RACE reads through MiXCR, storing one row per CDR3 protein. The sample yields about 90,000 distinct CDR3 sequences, more than 13% seen once. Source material: PBMCs or a T cell subset sorted from them (not recorded which). The origin of the receptors is a young man who had mild COVID-19 (a few samples of this study predate the infection). Cell type and time point are not known.

This clonotype was counted at least ten times. This chain links TRBV6-2 or TRBV6-3 with TRBJ2-3; possibly TRBD1 for D (7 bases). Per the germline V gene, CDR1 is MNHEY and CDR2 is SVGEGT. Trimming left V 2 bases short and J 4 bases short, with 13 bases between. CDR3 size: 15 residues. CDR3 residues: CASSYTQGGADTQYF. In DNA form, the CDR3 reads TGTGCCAGCAGTTACACCCAGGGGGGTGCAGATACGCAGTATTTT.

The chain recombines TRBV2 with TRBJ2-5; 7 bases fit TRBD1. V was clipped by 6 bases and J by 4 bases; unmatched bases: 8. The germline gives CDR1 SNHLY, CDR2 FYNNEI. The CDR3 contains 14 residues. In DNA, the CDR3 is TGTGCCAGCAGAGGGACAGATCTAGGAGAGACCCAGTACTTC. Protein: CASRGTDLGETQYF.

The chain carries TRBV6-2 or TRBV6-3 and TRBJ2-2; perhaps TRBD1 as D (6 bases). The CDR3 spans 16 residues. CDR1 is MNHEY and CDR2 is SVGEGT in the germline V gene. V was pared by 2 bases and J by 2 bases, with 12 bases between. The DNA for the CDR3 is TGTGCCAGCAGTTACGATCTAGGGGGAAACACCGGGGAGCTGTTTTTT. It yields the protein CASSYDLGGNTGELFF.

This clonotype was recorded at least ten times. This chain joins TRBV7-6 and TRBJ1-1; maybe TRBD1 (5 bases). V was cut by 0 bases and J by 1 base, with 6 bases left in between. The CDR3 is 14 amino acids. Germline V gene lookup returns CDR1 SGHVS and CDR2 FNYEAQ. The CDR3 nucleotides are TGTGCCAGCAGCTTAGCGGGGGAGAACACTGAAGCTTTCTTT. This translates into CASSLAGENTEAFF.

Here the CDR3 reads CASSVGNTEAFF. The CDR3 nucleotides are TGTGCCAGCAGTGTGGGGAACACTGAAGCTTTCTTT. V gene TRBV2 combines with J gene TRBJ1-1, with unresolved D. The CDR3 sequence is 12 residues long. The germline gives CDR1 SNHLY, CDR2 FYNNEI. V gave up 4 bases and J gave up 1 base, with 4 bases separating them.

The chain is built from TRBV12-3 or TRBV12-4 and TRBJ1-1; TRBD1 agrees at 9 bases. The CDR3 sequence is 14 residues long. Trimming removed 5 bases from V and 7 bases from J; junction bases left unmatched: 8. CDR3 in amino acids: CASSQGTGPLEAFF. The CDR3 nucleotides read TGTGCCAGCAGTCAGGGGACAGGGCCTCTTGAAGCTTTCTTT.

Ten or more counts support this clonotype. This sequence joins TRBV6-2 or TRBV6-3 and TRBJ2-3; 11 bases are a match to TRBD2. The CDR3 is 16 amino acids. J gave up 4 bases and V 2 bases, and 5 bases lay outside the gene matches. Germline V gene data show CDR1 as MNHEY and CDR2 as SVGEGT. In DNA, the CDR3 is TGTGCCAGCAGTTACGTGACTAGCGGGGAGTCAGATACGCAGTATTTT. Residues: CASSYVTSGESDTQYF.

The chain is built from TRBV11-2 and TRBJ1-2, with 7 bases matching TRBD1. V was clipped by 5 bases and J by 6 bases; unmatched bases: 9. Germline V gene lookup returns CDR1 SGHAT and CDR2 FQNNGV. There are 14 residues in the CDR3. This CDR3 reads CASSPTGVFNGYTF. The CDR3 nucleotides are TGTGCCAGCAGCCCAACAGGGGTTTTCAATGGCTACACCTTC.

This clonotype was counted a single time. The chain combines TRBV2 with TRBJ2-3, with D possibly TRBD2 on 6 matching bases. The CDR3 is made up of 13 amino acids. V lost 9 bases to trimming and J lost 2 bases, with 12 bases between them. Per germline, CDR1 SNHLY and CDR2 FYNNEI. The CDR3 coding sequence is TGTGCCAGAGATGGGGGGACCACAGATACGCAGTATTTT. Translation gives CARDGGTTDTQYF.

There are a few counts of this clonotype. This chain links TRBV12-3 or TRBV12-4 with TRBJ1-4, with D possibly TRBD1 on 5 matching bases. The CDR3 totals 14 residues. Trimming cost V 4 bases and J 4 bases, with 10 bases left between them. CDR3 DNA sequence: TGTGCCAGCAGTTCCCGGGGGGATAATGAAAAACTGTTTTTT. As protein: CASSSRGDNEKLFF.

This clonotype appeared a few times. The V call is TRBV7-9, the J call TRBJ1-1; D perhaps matches TRBD1 (6 bases). Germline V CDR1 and CDR2: SEHNR, FQNEAQ (reference sequence). V was pared by 7 bases and J by 3 bases, with 12 bases between. The CDR3 runs to 13 residues. CDR3 residues: CASTKGGYTEAFF. CDR3 DNA: TGTGCCAGCACCAAGGGGGGGTACACTGAAGCTTTCTTT. The full variable domain, rest sourced from reference TRBV7-9 and TRBJ1-1, is DTGVSQNPRHKITKRGQNVTFRCDPISEHNRLYWYRQTLGQGPEFLTYFQNEAQLEKSRLLSDRFSAERPKGSFSTLEIQRTEQGDSAMYLCASTKGGYTEAFFGQGTRLTVV.

This clonotype was detected ten times or more. V is TRBV7-6 and J is TRBJ1-1, with TRBD1 identical over 9 bases. This CDR3 region has 16 residues. CDR1 is SGHVS and CDR2 is FNYEAQ in the germline V gene. With V trimmed by 1 base and J by 6 bases, 9 bases remained unmatched. CDR3 bases: TGTGCCAGCAGCTTAGGCGCTCCGGGACAGGGAGCTGAAGCTTTCTTT. Translating gives CASSLGAPGQGAEAFF.

There are a few counts of this clonotype. The chain has TRBV5-4 and TRBJ2-3; 11 positions match TRBD1. The CDR3 sequence is 13 residues long. Germline assignment: CDR1 SGHNT and CDR2 YYREEE (reference sequence). The CDR3 nucleotides read TGTGCAGAGGGACAGGGGGTAGGAGATACGCAGTATTTT. It yields the protein CAEGQGVGDTQYF.

This clonotype was counted a few times. V usage is TRBV4-1 and J usage is TRBJ2-2, with D perhaps matching TRBD2 (6 bases). Trimming left V 0 bases short and J 4 bases short, with 9 bases between. Germline assignment: CDR1 MGHRA and CDR2 YSYEKL. The CDR3 has 15 amino acids. CDR3: CASSQEAGFTGELFF. The CDR3 bases are TGCGCCAGCAGCCAAGAGGCGGGATTCACCGGGGAGCTGTTTTTT.

This clonotype showed up just a few times. The chain employs TRBV7-9 and TRBJ2-1; perhaps TRBD2 as D (5 bases). This CDR3 is 14 amino acids long. From germline, CDR1 is SEHNR and CDR2 FQNEAQ (reference sequence). The ends were cut back, 3 bases at V and 9 bases at J, with 15 bases in the middle. Written as DNA, the CDR3 is TGTGCCAGCAGCTTCCCGGGGAGAAGTTGTGAGCAGTTCTTC. Protein sequence: CASSFPGRSCEQFF.

The rearrangement joins TRBV6-5 to TRBJ2-1; weak D call: TRBD1 (6 bases). This CDR3 comprises 11 residues. CDR1 and CDR2 (germline): MNHEY, SVGAGI. V lost 5 bases and J lost 14, with 13 bases in between. CDR3 sequence: CASSEGEKEFF. CDR3 sequence (DNA): TGTGCCAGCAGTGAGGGGGAGAAGGAGTTCTTC.

This clonotype was counted a few times. The V call is TRBV4-3, the J call TRBJ2-5; D gene ambiguous. The ends were cut back, 0 bases at V and 5 bases at J, with 7 bases in the middle. CDR1 is LGHNA, CDR2 YSLEER, per germline. The CDR3 runs 13 residues. Here the CDR3 DNA reads TGCGCCAGCAGCCAAGACGGGCCGGAGACCCAGTACTTC. It encodes CASSQDGPETQYF.